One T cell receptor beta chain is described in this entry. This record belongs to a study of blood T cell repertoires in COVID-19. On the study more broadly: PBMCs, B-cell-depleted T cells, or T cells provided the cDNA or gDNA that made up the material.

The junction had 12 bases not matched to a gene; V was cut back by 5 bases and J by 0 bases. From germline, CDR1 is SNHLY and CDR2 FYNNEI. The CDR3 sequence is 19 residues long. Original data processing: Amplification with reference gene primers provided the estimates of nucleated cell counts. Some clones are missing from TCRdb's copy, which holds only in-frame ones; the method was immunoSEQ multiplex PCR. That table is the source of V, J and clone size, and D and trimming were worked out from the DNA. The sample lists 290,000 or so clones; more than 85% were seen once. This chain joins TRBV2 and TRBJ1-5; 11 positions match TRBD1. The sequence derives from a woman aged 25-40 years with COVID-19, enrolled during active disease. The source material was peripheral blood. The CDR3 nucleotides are TGTGCCAGCAGTCTTACGGAGGGACAGGGGGTTTATAGCAATCAGCCCCAGCATTTT. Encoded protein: CASSLTEGQGVYSNQPQHF.